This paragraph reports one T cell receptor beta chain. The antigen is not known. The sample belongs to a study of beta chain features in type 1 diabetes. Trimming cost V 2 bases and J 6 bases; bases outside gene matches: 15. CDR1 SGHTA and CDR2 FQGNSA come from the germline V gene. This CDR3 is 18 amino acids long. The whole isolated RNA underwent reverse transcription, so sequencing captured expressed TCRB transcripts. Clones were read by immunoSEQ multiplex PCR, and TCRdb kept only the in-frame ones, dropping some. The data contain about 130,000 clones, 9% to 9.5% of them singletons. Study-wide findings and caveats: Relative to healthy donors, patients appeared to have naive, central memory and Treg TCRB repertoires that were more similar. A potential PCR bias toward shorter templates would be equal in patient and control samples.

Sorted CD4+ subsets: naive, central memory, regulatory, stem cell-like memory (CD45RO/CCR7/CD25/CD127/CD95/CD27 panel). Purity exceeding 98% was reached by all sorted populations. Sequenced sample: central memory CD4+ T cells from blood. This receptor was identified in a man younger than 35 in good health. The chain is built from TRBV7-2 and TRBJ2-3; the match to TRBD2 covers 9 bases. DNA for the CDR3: TGTGCCAGCAGCTTACTCGGACTAGCGACCATAAAAGGGGATACGCAGTATTTT. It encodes CASSLLGLATIKGDTQYF.